These T cell receptor beta chains were read from a single sample in a study of T cells in Graves' hyperthyroidism and ophthalmopathy. Each CDR3 protein is one row after TCRdb ran MiXCR on the multiplex PCR reads. This sample has 300,000 to 450,000 distinct CDR3 sequences, with approximately 17% found just once. Sample: blood. These receptor sequences come from a woman under 40 with Graves' hyperthyroidism that later progressed to Graves' ophthalmopathy. Both conserved end residues are part of each CDR3.

cdr3_aa	v_call
CAILAGGYNEQFF	TRBV10-3
CASSGGDGKRDTQYF	TRBV5-1
CASRDGDSYNEQFF	TRBV12-3/TRBV12-4
CASSQRPGQGLSGYYEQYF	TRBV14
CASSEASGRSYNEQFF	TRBV2
CASSHGLAGLHEQYF	TRBV3-1
CASSLGALSASYEQYF	TRBV7-2
CASSEAVASMGNEQFF	TRBV6-1
CASSTRDRVTGELFF	TRBV7-6
CASSLLSSNYGYTF	TRBV27
CASSHSISGSLTNEQFF	TRBV3-1
CATSIGTGYSNQPQHF	TRBV15
CASKTSVDYEQYF	TRBV2
CASSYYAGTVNSPLHF	TRBV5-8
CASVAGAGSVSYF	TRBV6-1
CAWSGTAGGGGAYETQYF	TRBV30
CASSVGTGRYTQYF	TRBV7-6
CSVLTVNYGYTF	TRBV29-1
CASSRSDSYSNQPQHF	TRBV3-1
CASSEVVATGTLLAGANVLTF	TRBV2
CASSNLITGGTEAFF	TRBV12-3/TRBV12-4
CASSLPPEPWAEAFF	TRBV12-3/TRBV12-4
CSVEEGLEAFF	TRBV29-1
CASSSPGGGSLGADPEKLFF	TRBV28
CASSLGGGLTDTQYF	TRBV27
CASSSRGREVSYEQYF	TRBV11-2
CASRGGGLGSYNEQFF	TRBV28
CASIQTLGAGGRDTGELFF	TRBV28
CACQGMTNEKPFF	TRBV30
CASRQTEDQPQHF	TRBV6-1
CASSLEQGQGGSPLHF	TRBV5-1
CASSLHPRGRRDSPLHF	TRBV11-2
CAWSVQGATDTQYF	TRBV30
CARKASGDDLVGLQETQYF	TRBV7-9
CASSLTGFEQYF	TRBV7-8
CASSVTGRNTEAFF	TRBV2
CASSITAGETQYF	TRBV19
CASSLTSTGYRNYGYTF	TRBV12-3/TRBV12-4
CASRGLAGGPDTQYF	TRBV6-1
CAISENKDILTDTQYF	TRBV10-3
CASSDTSRLAGVDEQFF	TRBV6-1
CASRKQRYEQYF	TRBV28
CASSQDPLGSEAFF	TRBV4-1
CASSLGIGWTEAFF	TRBV11-2
CASSQDTRLREQYF	TRBV4-2
CASSYLSYNEQFF	TRBV11-2
CASSLEQGGNSPLHF	TRBV7-9
CASSSPNRGEQYF	TRBV2
CASSDREGTGGYTF	TRBV6-2/TRBV6-3
CASSQQGRELFF	TRBV2
CASGTASYNEQFF	TRBV5-1
CASNDPGRLNTEAFF	TRBV2
CSASSSDLVSGANVLTF	TRBV20-1
CASSESSPNTGELFF	TRBV28
CATSRGSGSHNEQFF	TRBV15
CACTAGYHGYTF	TRBV30
CSARRTGGNEKLFF	TRBV20-1
CASSFGDENTEAFF	TRBV12-3/TRBV12-4